These 32 T cell receptor beta chains were all obtained from the same sample, sequenced in a study of PD-L1 blockade in urothelial cancer. Some clones are missing from TCRdb's copy, which holds only in-frame ones; the method was immunoSEQ multiplex PCR. The table shows tens of thousands of clones, with around 80% occurring only once. This sample comprised PBMCs, obtained around atezolizumab (anti-PD-L1) treatment. Receptors were obtained from a man in his 60s with urothelial cancer.

The chain employs TRBV6-1 and TRBJ2-7; D gene uncertain. This CDR3 region has 13 residues. V was clipped by 5 bases and J by 1 base, with 9 bases between them. Germline values: CDR1 MNHNS, CDR2 SASEGT. The CDR3 region is CASSRTVSYEQYF. The CDR3 region has the DNA TGTGCCAGCAGTAGAACAGTATCCTACGAGCAGTACTTC.

The rearrangement links TRBV12-1 to TRBJ2-7; the table's D call TRBD1 went unverified against the DNA. TRBV12-1 is deemed a pseudogene. The CDR3 is 14 amino acids. CDR3 loop: CASRSQLRYHEQYF. The CDR3 coding sequence is TGTGCCAGCAGGTCCCAGTTACGATACCACGAGCAGTACTTC.

The chain has TRBV5-1 and TRBJ1-1; D remains unclear. V was trimmed by 3 bases and J by 1 base, leaving 16 bases between them. Germline V gene data show CDR1 as SGHRS and CDR2 as YFSETQ. CDR3 size: 16 residues. This chain's CDR3 is CASSSGFGQTNTEAFF. Written as DNA, the CDR3 is TGCGCCAGCAGCTCGGGTTTCGGTCAGACGAACACTGAAGCTTTCTTT. Complete variable domain (other parts from reference TRBV5-1 and TRBJ1-1): KAGVTQTPRYLIKTRGQQVTLSCSPISGHRSVSWYQQTPGQGLQFLFEYFSETQRNKGNFPGRFSGRQFSNSRSEMNVSTLELGDSALYLCASSSGFGQTNTEAFFGQGTRLTVV.

The DNA of the CDR3 is TGTGCCAGCAATTCCCTACGGACAGGGGGTTTTGGCTACACCTTC. Translation: CASNSLRTGGFGYTF. The rearrangement uses TRBV6-1 and TRBJ1-2, with TRBD1 identical over 10 bases. Germline lookup yields CDR1 MNHNS and CDR2 SASEGT. The CDR3 has 15 amino acids. V shed 7 bases, J shed 7 bases, and the junction held 12 bases outside the gene matches.

CDR3 amino acids: CASSLRGFDTIYF. CDR3 bases: TGTGCCAGCAGCTTACGAGGGTTCGACACCATATATTTT. The rearrangement joins TRBV11-2 to TRBJ1-3; D is uncertain. Germline CDR1 reads SGHAT; CDR2 reads FQNNGV. This CDR3 spans 13 amino acids. V was clipped by 2 bases and J by 8 bases, with 10 bases between them.

This chain uses TRBV4-1 with TRBJ1-1; TRBD1 matches at 9 bases. Germline loops: CDR1 MGHRA, CDR2 YSYEKL. After removal of 0 bases from V and 4 bases from J, the junction contained 3 bases not matched to a gene. The CDR3 consists of 15 residues. CDR3 loop: CASSQDNRGLTEAFF. The CDR3 DNA is TGCGCCAGCAGCCAAGATAACAGGGGGCTCACTGAAGCTTTCTTT.

The chain has TRBV11-1 and TRBJ1-5, with 11 bases identical to TRBD1. CDR1 is SGHAT, CDR2 FQDESV, per germline (reference sequence). The J segment lost 4 bases and the V segment lost 5 bases, leaving 4 bases of the junction unmatched. This CDR3 is built from 15 residues. The CDR3 reads CASSPGTGGNQPQHF. CDR3 coding DNA: TGTGCCAGCAGCCCGGGGACAGGGGGGAATCAGCCCCAGCATTTT.

The chain has TRBV28 and TRBJ2-5; 11 nucleotides agree with TRBD1. Germline V gives CDR1 MDHEN, CDR2 SYDVKM. The length of the CDR3 is 16 residues. J lost 2 bases, V lost 5 bases, and 7 bases had no gene match. The CDR3, as DNA: TGTGCCAGCAGTGTAACCGGGACAGGGGGACAAGAGACCCAGTACTTC. Residues: CASSVTGTGGQETQYF.

This chain connects TRBV29-1 to TRBJ1-2; 8 nucleotides line up with TRBD1. The CDR3 loop spans 13 amino acids. The V gene's germline CDR1 is SQVTM and CDR2 ANQGSEA. The V segment lost 3 bases and the J segment 8 bases; nucleotides outside the gene matches: 8. The CDR3 DNA follows: TGCAGCGTTGATTTGGACAGGGAGTACGGCTACACCTTC. As protein: CSVDLDREYGYTF.

The chain carries TRBV7-8 and TRBJ2-7, with D tentatively TRBD1 (6 bases). The germline V and J ends were trimmed by 5 bases and 1 base, with 9 bases remaining between them. CDR1 is SGHVS and CDR2 is FQNEAQ in the germline V gene. The CDR3 is 13 amino acids. CDR3 nucleotide sequence: TGTGCCAGCAGCCAGGACAGTTCCTACGAGCAGTACTTC. The encoded protein is CASSQDSSYEQYF.

V gene TRBV10-1 combines with J gene TRBJ1-2; 9 bases are a match to TRBD1. Trimming removed 4 bases from V and 6 bases from J; junction bases left unmatched: 3. CDR3 length: 13 residues. CDR1 WNHNN and CDR2 SYGVQD come from the germline V gene (reference sequence). The DNA of the CDR3 is TGCGCCAGCAGTGTGGGACAGGGCAATGGCTACACCTTC. Translation gives CASSVGQGNGYTF.

A single count supports this clone. The chain joins TRBV21-1 to TRBJ2-7; the table gives TRBD2 as D, unverified against the DNA. TRBV21-1 is a pseudogene. The CDR3 loop spans 12 amino acids. CDR3 sequence (DNA): TGTGCCAGCAGACTTAGCTCCTACGAGCAGTACTTC. Its protein product is CASRLSSYEQYF.

CDR3 amino acids: CASSHPGTGGVYGYTF. The DNA for the CDR3 is TGTGCCAGCAGCCACCCAGGGACAGGGGGCGTCTATGGCTACACCTTC. J is TRBJ1-2 and V is TRBV14, with 12 positions matching TRBD1. The CDR3 is 16 residues long. Germline V gene sequence: CDR1 SGHDN, CDR2 FVKESK. V trimming: 3 bases; J trimming: 4 bases; junction bases outside the gene matches: 6.

This clone was found once. The chain is built from TRBV11-2 and TRBJ2-1; D might be TRBD1 (5 bases). Germline V CDR1 and CDR2: SGHAT, FQNNGV. This CDR3 spans 13 amino acids. V lost 0 bases, J lost 6 bases, and 6 bases lay in between. The CDR3 coding sequence is TGTGCCAGCAGCTTAGACAGGGCCAATGAGCAGTTCTTC. Translated, it gives CASSLDRANEQFF. The whole variable domain, remainder taken from reference TRBV11-2 and TRBJ2-1, is EAGVAQSPRYKIIEKRQSVAFWCNPISGHATLYWYQQILGQGPKLLIQFQNNGVVDDSQLPKDRFSAERLKGVDSTLKIQPAKLEDSAVYLCASSLDRANEQFFGPGTRLTVL.

V gene TRBV12-5 combines with J gene TRBJ1-1; D is unresolved. With 4 bases removed from V and 5 bases from J, the gap between germline ends came to 11 bases. The CDR3 is made up of 13 amino acids. In germline, CDR1 is LGHNT, CDR2 FRNRAP. The CDR3 coding sequence is TGTGCTAGTGGTTCTCGGGGTGAGACTGAAGCTTTCTTT. Residues: CASGSRGETEAFF.

This clone has a handful of counts. The chain has TRBV6-6 and TRBJ2-7, with 10 bases lining up with TRBD1. Per the germline V gene, CDR1 is MNHNY and CDR2 is SVGAGI (reference sequence). The CDR3 spans 15 residues. V lost 6 bases and J lost 4; bases outside the gene matches: 9. CDR3 region: CASSLPGQGTYEQYF. CDR3 nucleotides: TGTGCCAGCAGCCTCCCGGGACAGGGGACTTACGAGCAGTACTTC.

V usage is TRBV16 and J usage is TRBJ2-3, with D perhaps TRBD2 (6 bases). Germline loops: CDR1 KGHSY, CDR2 FQNENV. V was trimmed by 4 bases and J by 4 bases, leaving 9 bases between them. The CDR3 has 13 residues. The CDR3 loop is CASSLTGADTQYF. CDR3 nucleotides: TGTGCCAGCAGCCTCACGGGGGCAGATACGCAGTATTTT.

This chain's CDR3 is CASSPQHRGETEAFF. The CDR3 bases are TGTGCCAGTAGTCCACAACACAGGGGCGAAACTGAAGCTTTCTTT. This rearrangement joins TRBV19 to TRBJ1-1; 7 nucleotides match TRBD1. Germline-derived CDR1 and CDR2 are LNHDA and SQIVND (reference sequence). The CDR3 covers 15 residues. V lost 5 bases and J lost 5; bases outside the gene matches: 11.

The genes are TRBV4-3 and TRBJ1-1; tentatively, D is TRBD1 (6 bases). CDR3 length: 15 residues. The germline V gene has CDR1 LGHNA and CDR2 YSLEER. The V gene lost 1 base and the J gene lost 0 bases, with 9 bases spanning the gap. CDR3 nucleotide sequence: TGCGCCAGCAGCCAAGTGGACAGAGTGAACACTGAAGCTTTCTTT. Its translation is CASSQVDRVNTEAFF.

The rearrangement uses TRBV7-2 and TRBJ1-2; TRBD1 might be the D (5 bases). In germline, CDR1 is SGHTA, CDR2 FQGNSA. The CDR3 extends over 16 amino acids. The V end lost 5 bases, the J end lost 4 bases, and 20 bases lay between the germline ends. In nucleotides, the CDR3 is TGTGCCAGCAGCCTCCCCGGCCAGGGCCTGTTCTATGGCTACACCTTC. Its translation: CASSLPGQGLFYGYTF.

This clone was detected once. CDR3 DNA: TGTGCCAGCAGCCAAGCGACTAGCGGGGGGAATCAAGAGACCCAGTACTTC. It encodes CASSQATSGGNQETQYF. This chain links TRBV4-2 with TRBJ2-5, with TRBD2 matching over 13 bases. The CDR3 totals 17 residues. V shed 1 base, J shed 2 bases, and the junction held 4 bases outside the gene matches. CDR1 and CDR2 (germline): LGHNA, YNFKEQ.

The chain employs TRBV4-2 and TRBJ2-7, with a weak D call TRBD2 (6 bases). The V end was cut by 0 bases, the J end by 0 bases, with 9 bases between. Germline V gives CDR1 LGHNA, CDR2 YNFKEQ. The CDR3 contains 15 residues. Here the CDR3 DNA reads TGTGCCAGCAGCCAAGACGCGGGAATCTCCTACGAGCAGTACTTC. Translated: CASSQDAGISYEQYF.

The rearrangement links TRBV5-1 to TRBJ1-2; D might be TRBD1 (5 bases). V was clipped by 2 bases and J by 8 bases, with 10 bases between them. This CDR3 spans 12 amino acids. Germline V gives CDR1 SGHRS, CDR2 YFSETQ. This CDR3 is CASSFGGTGYTF. The CDR3 bases are TGCGCCAGCAGCTTTGGAGGGACGGGCTACACCTTC.

The chain has TRBV27 and TRBJ1-2; 7 nucleotides align to TRBD1. The V segment lost 0 bases and the J segment 8 bases; nucleotides outside the gene matches: 15. Germline CDR1 is MNHEY and CDR2 is SMNVEV (reference sequence). The CDR3 has 17 residues. The CDR3 is CASSLSNRDSQIQGYTF. The CDR3 DNA sequence: TGTGCCAGCAGTTTATCCAACCGGGACAGTCAAATTCAGGGCTACACCTTC.

This clone came up once. Here the CDR3 reads CASSPGQGAGNEQFF. CDR3 nucleotide sequence: TGTGCCAGCAGCCCGGGACAGGGGGCCGGGAATGAGCAGTTCTTC. This chain uses TRBV5-4 with TRBJ2-1; 12 bases line up with TRBD1. This CDR3 is 15 amino acids long. Germline-derived CDR1 and CDR2 are SGHNT and YYREEE (reference sequence). V shed 4 bases and J 7 bases; nucleotides not matched to a gene: 6. The complete variable domain, with remaining parts taken from reference TRBV5-4 and TRBJ2-1, reads ETGVTQSPTHLIKTRGQQVTLRCSSQSGHNTVSWYQQALGQGPQFIFQYYREEENGRGNFPPRFSGLQFPNYSSELNVNALELDDSALYLCASSPGQGAGNEQFFGPGTRLTVL.

The chain combines TRBV4-3 with TRBJ2-1; 11 bases map to TRBD2. This CDR3 comprises 15 residues. The V gene end was trimmed by 0 bases and the J gene end by 10 bases; junction bases not matched to a gene: 5. The germline V gene has CDR1 LGHNA and CDR2 YSLEER. For the CDR3, the DNA is TGCGCCAGCAGCCAAGAGTCTAGCGGGGGGCGGGAGCAGTTCTTC. It encodes CASSQESSGGREQFF.

The J gene is TRBJ2-5, the V gene TRBV11-3; 9 bases line up with TRBD1. The CDR3 has 15 residues. Per germline, CDR1 SGHNT and CDR2 YENEEA. The trim removed 5 bases at V and 5 bases at J, leaving 9 bases unmatched. CDR3 DNA sequence: TGTGCCAGCAGCGAGACAGGGGGAACGCGGGAGACCCAGTACTTC. Translation gives CASSETGGTRETQYF. Complete variable domain (other parts from reference TRBV11-3 and TRBJ2-5): EAGVVQSPRYKIIEKKQPVAFWCNPISGHNTLYWYLQNLGQGPELLIRYENEEAVDDSQLPKDRFSAERLKGVDSTLKIQPAELGDSAVYLCASSETGGTRETQYFGPGTRLLVL.

V and J are TRBV4-1 and TRBJ2-3, with D possibly being TRBD1 (6 bases). V was shortened by 3 bases and J by 4 bases, with 11 bases between the two germline ends. Germline lookup yields CDR1 MGHRA and CDR2 YSYEKL. This CDR3 comprises 14 residues. Here the CDR3 reads CASSHIKGADTQYF. The CDR3 bases are TGCGCCAGCAGCCATATTAAGGGGGCAGATACGCAGTATTTT.

In this sample, this clone turned up a few times. The chain has TRBV6-5 and TRBJ1-1; no firm D call. The germline gives CDR1 MNHEY, CDR2 SVGAGI. The CDR3 consists of 15 residues. V dropped 7 bases and J dropped 1 base, with 16 bases sitting between them. In DNA form, the CDR3 reads TGTGCCAGCACCCAAGTCATAGGGAGGAACACTGAAGCTTTCTTT. Residues: CASTQVIGRNTEAFF.

The chain links TRBV12-5 to TRBJ1-2, with 11 positions matching TRBD1. Germline loops: CDR1 LGHNT, CDR2 FRNRAP. Trimming removed 5 bases from V and 3 bases from J; junction bases left unmatched: 5. CDR3 length: 15 amino acids. The CDR3 region has the DNA TGTGCTAGTGGTCCCGGACAGGGGGCGGACTATGGCTACACCTTC. Translating gives CASGPGQGADYGYTF.

The CDR3 loop is CASSRTSGTVKKETQYF. CDR3 bases: TGTGCCAGCAGCCGAACCTCCGGGACAGTTAAAAAAGAGACCCAGTACTTC. The chain couples TRBV7-2 to TRBJ2-5; 7 nucleotides agree with TRBD1. Germline V lookup: CDR1 SGHTA, CDR2 FQGNSA. J gave up 3 bases and V 5 bases, and 15 bases lay outside the gene matches. The CDR3 loop spans 17 amino acids.

This sequence joins TRBV5-1 and TRBJ2-5; 9 nucleotides agree with TRBD1. CDR1 is SGHRS, CDR2 YFSETQ, per germline. Trimming removed 0 bases from V and 2 bases from J; junction bases left unmatched: 5. This CDR3 is 16 amino acids long. The chain's CDR3 is CASSLDRGTGQETQYF. For the CDR3, the DNA is TGCGCCAGCAGCTTGGATCGGGGGACAGGGCAAGAGACCCAGTACTTC.